These 2 T cell receptor beta chains were sequenced from one sample in a study of low-dose radiotherapy and immunotherapy resistance in tumors. With a constant-region primer and a V-primer adapter, TCRs were subjected to roughly 20 PCR cycles of amplification. TCRdb ran MiXCR on the reads and lists one entry per CDR3 protein. The data hold some 52,000 distinct CDR3 sequences, with 33% observed a single time. The sample's time point: after trial treatment. Treatment described: LDRT plus nivolumab, ipilimumab, low-dose cyclophosphamide and aspirin (RACIN trial). Here the sequenced sample was PBMCs, taken after low-dose radiotherapy plus immunotherapy. Receptors originate from a male donor with rectosigmoid adenocarcinoma.

This clonotype was counted only a few times. The chain has TRBV28 and TRBJ1-1; D possibly corresponds to TRBD1 (5 bases). In germline, CDR1 is MDHEN, CDR2 SYDVKM. The CDR3 consists of 14 residues. The V gene lost 3 bases and the J gene lost 10 bases, with 18 bases spanning the gap. For the CDR3, the DNA is TGTGCCAGCAGTTTGGGGCGCCCGGGTATCGGAGCTTTCTTT. Residues: CASSLGRPGIGAFF.

This clonotype occurred many times. This chain links TRBV7-9 with TRBJ1-1; D gene ambiguous. The germline V and J ends were trimmed by 4 bases and 0 bases, with 9 bases remaining between them. The CDR3 sequence is 14 residues long. Looked up from germline, CDR1 is SEHNR and CDR2 is FQNEAQ (reference sequence). CDR3 nucleotide sequence: TGTGCCAGCAGCTCCCGGTTGCTGAACACTGAAGCTTTCTTT. Translated, it gives CASSSRLLNTEAFF. The complete variable domain, with remaining parts taken from reference TRBV7-9 and TRBJ1-1, reads DTGVSQNPRHKITKRGQNVTFRCDPISEHNRLYWYRQTLGQGPEFLTYFQNEAQLEKSRLLSDRFSAERPKGSFSTLEIQRTEQGDSAMYLCASSSRLLNTEAFFGQGTRLTVV.